This record looks at one TCR beta chain sequence and its context. Its target is not known. This sample also contains other DNA sequences that code for the same CDR3. These data come from a study of shared clonotypes between healthy human individuals. Overall study context: CD4 naive and CD4 memory each took three plates per donor, while CD8 naive took two and CD8 memory one.

The germline gives CDR1 KGHSH, CDR2 LQKENI. The ends lost 0 bases at V and 3 bases at J; junction bases unmatched: 3. There are 15 residues in the CDR3. Regarding the study as a whole: Memory subsets generally showed lower estimated richness than naive subsets.

Data came from immunoSEQ multiplex PCR; TCRdb stores just in-frame clones and leaves some out. Of millions of clones in the sample, approximately 90% were seen once. The TCR sequence derives from a man between 18 and 35 years old in good health. Specimen: naive CD4+ T cells sorted from blood. Indicated subset: CD45RA+ positively selected. The gene calls are TRBV18 and TRBJ2-3; 7 nucleotides align to TRBD2. The CDR3 DNA reads TGTGCCAGCTCACCACCGGGGGGGAGTACAGATACGCAGTATTTT. This gives the protein CASSPPGGSTDTQYF.